This TCR beta chain was retrieved from a study of blood T cell repertoires in COVID-19. Study in general: Acute-phase and convalescent COVID-19 samples originated in the United States, Italy and Spain. PBMCs, B-cell-depleted T cells, or T cells provided the cDNA or gDNA that made up the material.

The CDR3 is 12 amino acids. V lost 4 bases and J lost 6, with 11 bases in between. Germline-derived CDR1 and CDR2 are SGHRS and YFSETQ. In the original analysis: Using reference gene primer amplification, nucleated cell counts were estimated. TCRdb's copy holds only in-frame clones and misses some; the assay was immunoSEQ multiplex PCR. The DNA was the basis for D and trimming; V, J and clone size are from that table. The sample consists of some 140,000 clones, about four fifths of them appearing once. The receptor comes from a woman older than 75 with acute or convalescent COVID-19. V is TRBV5-1 and J is TRBJ2-7; maybe TRBD1 (6 bases). Input material: peripheral blood. The CDR3 spells CASSRTTGEQYF. In DNA form, the CDR3 reads TGCGCCAGCAGCCGAACGACAGGCGAGCAGTACTTC.